This entry concerns a single TCR beta chain. The ends were cut back, 10 bases at V and 5 bases at J, with 17 bases in the middle. Per germline, CDR1 ENHRY and CDR2 SYGVKD. The CDR3 is 13 amino acids. This specimen belongs to a study of beta chain features in type 1 diabetes. Expressed TCRB transcripts were sequenced, since all the RNA that had been isolated was reverse transcribed. Assay: immunoSEQ multiplex PCR; the TCRdb copy retains only in-frame clones and omits some. The sample gives 450,000 to 600,000 clones, around 30% of which show up once; more than 0.055% is in the top ten. Sequences were obtained from naive CD4+ T cells from blood. This rearrangement joins TRBV10-3 to TRBJ2-5; a possible D gene is TRBD1 (5 bases). The clonotype comes from a man between 18 and 35 years old in good health. The CDR3 coding sequence is TGTGCCACCCTGGAGACAGTTCGGGAGACCCAGTACTTC. Its translation: CATLETVRETQYF.